The 6 T cell receptor beta chains listed next were all sequenced from one sample in a study of cytotoxic CD8 clonotypes in ibrutinib-treated CLL (dated by TCRdb to the early 2020s). The library was built by means of the immunoSEQ multiplex PCR assay. The table comes from immuneACCESS by way of TCRdb, which keeps in-frame sequences with V and J called. Part of the clones is missing from these tables; in studies checked, under half for an unresolved V gene and the rest for unknown reasons. The sample has 52,000 or so clones on record, 75% to 90% of them singletons. The ten biggest clones cover around 20% of the sample. The time point label, as the study defines it: around 25 months on ibrutinib. This material consisted of PBMCs, taken after 24 months of ibrutinib treatment. These receptors all come from a human donor with chronic lymphocytic leukemia.

This chain connects TRBV9 to TRBJ2-3, with D possibly matching TRBD2 (6 bases). Per germline, CDR1 SGDLS and CDR2 YYNGEE. Trimming cost V 2 bases and J 6 bases, with 13 bases left between them. CDR3 size: 14 residues. The CDR3 loop reads CASSVGGTSDTQYF. CDR3 DNA sequence: TGTGCCAGCAGCGTTGGCGGGACTTCGGATACGCAGTATTTT.

This chain connects TRBV2 to TRBJ2-7, with 7 positions matching TRBD2. V shed 10 bases and J 4 bases; nucleotides not matched to a gene: 13. The CDR3 is 14 residues long. Germline V gives CDR1 SNHLY, CDR2 FYNNEI. CDR3 loop: CATQAGILSYEQYF. The CDR3 nucleotides read TGTGCCACCCAAGCGGGAATTTTGTCTTACGAGCAGTACTTC.

The rearrangement links TRBV9 to TRBJ2-3; unclear D gene. The germline gives CDR1 SGDLS, CDR2 YYNGEE. V gave up 2 bases and J gave up 3 bases, with 13 bases separating them. CDR3 length: 15 residues. The CDR3 loop reads CASSVHSGETDTQYF. The DNA of the CDR3 is TGTGCCAGCAGCGTTCACTCCGGAGAGACAGATACGCAGTATTTT. Full variable domain (outside the CDR3, taken from reference TRBV9 and TRBJ2-3): DSGVTQTPKHLITATGQRVTLRCSPRSGDLSVYWYQQSLDQGLQFLIQYYNGEERAKGNILERFSAQQFPDLHSELNLSSLELGDSALYFCASSVHSGETDTQYFGPGTRLTVL.

V gene TRBV13 combines with J gene TRBJ2-7; D is uncertain. The germline V gene has CDR1 PRHDT and CDR2 FYEKMQ (reference sequence). The CDR3 totals 11 residues. Trimming stripped 0 bases from V and 7 bases from J, with 4 bases between. CDR3 DNA sequence: TGTGCCAGCAGCTTAGGCGGGGAGCAGTACTTC. Encoded protein: CASSLGGEQYF.

The chain has TRBV7-2 and TRBJ2-5; 7 nucleotides agree with TRBD1. V was pared by 5 bases and J by 3 bases, with 6 bases of the junction left unmatched. Looked up from germline, CDR1 is SGHTA and CDR2 is FQGNSA. This CDR3 has 14 residues. CDR3 region: CASSMDRWEETQYF. For the CDR3, the DNA is TGTGCCAGCAGCATGGACAGGTGGGAAGAGACCCAGTACTTC.

The V gene is TRBV6-6, the J gene TRBJ2-7; no reliable D call. The CDR3 totals 12 residues. V lost 2 bases and J 5 bases, leaving 7 bases between the germline ends. Per the germline V gene, CDR1 is MNHNY and CDR2 is SVGAGI (reference sequence). Here the CDR3 DNA reads TGTGCCAGCAGTTACGCTAGGGACGAGCAGTACTTC. This codes for CASSYARDEQYF.